The T cell receptor beta chain under discussion was sequenced for a study of blood T cell repertoires in COVID-19. In the original workflow: Amplification of reference gene primers was used by the study to estimate nucleated cell counts. Sequencing was performed with immunoSEQ multiplex PCR; in TCRdb, only in-frame clones are kept and a portion is missing. V, J and clone size are taken as reported in that table, and D and trimming were inferred from the DNA itself. The sample includes 200,000 to 300,000 clones, about 87% of them seen just once. V dropped 0 bases and J dropped 5 bases, with 8 bases sitting between them. CDR3 length: 14 amino acids. The germline CDR1 and CDR2 sequences are LNHNV and YYDKDF (reference sequence).

The TCR sequence derives from a woman aged 55-75 years with COVID-19, enrolled during active disease. The sequenced sample consisted of peripheral blood. V is TRBV15 and J is TRBJ2-1, with unresolved D. The chain's CDR3 is CATSRDVLNNEQFF. The CDR3 DNA sequence: TGTGCCACCAGCAGAGATGTACTGAACAATGAGCAGTTCTTC.